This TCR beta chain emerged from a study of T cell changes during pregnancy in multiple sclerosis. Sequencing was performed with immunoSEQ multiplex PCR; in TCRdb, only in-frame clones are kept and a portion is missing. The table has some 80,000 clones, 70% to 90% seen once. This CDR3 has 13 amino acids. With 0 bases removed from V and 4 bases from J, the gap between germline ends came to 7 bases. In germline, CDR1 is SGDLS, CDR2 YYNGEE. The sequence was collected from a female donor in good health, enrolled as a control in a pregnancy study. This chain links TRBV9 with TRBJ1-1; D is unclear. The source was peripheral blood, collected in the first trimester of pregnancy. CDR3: CASSVDGSTEAFF. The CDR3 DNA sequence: TGTGCCAGCAGCGTAGACGGGAGCACTGAAGCTTTCTTT.